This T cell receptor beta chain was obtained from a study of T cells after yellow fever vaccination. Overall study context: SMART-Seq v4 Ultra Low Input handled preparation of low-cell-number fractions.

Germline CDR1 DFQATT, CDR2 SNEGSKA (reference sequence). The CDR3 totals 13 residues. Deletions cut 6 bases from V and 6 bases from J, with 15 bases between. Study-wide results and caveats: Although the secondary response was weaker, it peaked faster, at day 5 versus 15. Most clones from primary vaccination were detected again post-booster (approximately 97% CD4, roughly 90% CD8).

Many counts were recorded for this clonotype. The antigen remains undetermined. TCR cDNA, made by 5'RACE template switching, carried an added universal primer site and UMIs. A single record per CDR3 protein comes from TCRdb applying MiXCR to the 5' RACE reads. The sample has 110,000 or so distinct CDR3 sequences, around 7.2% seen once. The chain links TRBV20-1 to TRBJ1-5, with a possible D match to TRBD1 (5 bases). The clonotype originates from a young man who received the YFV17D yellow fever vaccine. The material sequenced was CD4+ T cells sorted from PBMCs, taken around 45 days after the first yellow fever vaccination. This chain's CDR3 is CSARLGEGQPQHF. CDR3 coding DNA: TGCAGTGCCCGTTTGGGGGAGGGTCAGCCCCAGCATTTT.